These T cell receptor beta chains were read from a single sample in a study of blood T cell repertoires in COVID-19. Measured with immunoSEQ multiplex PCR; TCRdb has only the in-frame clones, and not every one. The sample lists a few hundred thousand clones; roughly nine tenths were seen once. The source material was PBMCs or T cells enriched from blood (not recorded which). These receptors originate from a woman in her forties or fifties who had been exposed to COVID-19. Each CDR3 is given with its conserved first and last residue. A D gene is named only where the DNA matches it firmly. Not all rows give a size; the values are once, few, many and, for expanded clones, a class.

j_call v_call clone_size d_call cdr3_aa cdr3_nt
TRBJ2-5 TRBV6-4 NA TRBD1 CASSDGFGQVHATQYF TGTGCCAGCAGTGACGGGTTCGGACAGGTTCATGCGACCCAGTACTTC
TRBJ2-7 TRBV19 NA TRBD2 CASSIGTSGGYEQYF TGTGCCAGTAGTATCGGTACTAGCGGGGGCTACGAGCAGTACTTC
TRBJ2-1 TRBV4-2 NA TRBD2 CASSLGLAGDRSYNEQFF TGTGCCAGCAGCCTGGGACTAGCGGGGGATAGGTCCTACAATGAGCAGTTCTTC
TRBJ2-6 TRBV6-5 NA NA CASTPILGANVLTF TGTGCCAGCACCCCCATACTAGGGGCCAACGTCCTGACTTTC
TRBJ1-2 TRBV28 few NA CASSPTGINYGYTF TGTGCCAGCAGTCCTACCGGGATTAACTATGGCTACACCTTC
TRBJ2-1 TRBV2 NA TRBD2 CASRLAGGYSYNEQFF TGTGCCAGCCGTCTAGCGGGGGGGTACTCCTACAATGAGCAGTTCTTC
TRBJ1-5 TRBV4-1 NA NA CASSQAFQGNQPQHF TGCGCCAGCAGCCAAGCGTTCCAGGGGAATCAGCCCCAGCATTTT
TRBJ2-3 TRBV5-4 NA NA CASSPAGGEGTDTQYF TGTGCCAGCAGCCCCGCTGGGGGCGAGGGCACAGATACGCAGTATTTT
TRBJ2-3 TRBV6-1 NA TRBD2 CASSEAILPSGGITDTQYF TGTGCCAGCAGTGAAGCGATTCTTCCGAGCGGGGGGATCACAGATACGCAGTATTTT
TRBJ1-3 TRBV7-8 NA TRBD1 CASSSSPGQISGNTIYF TGTGCCAGCAGCTCCAGCCCGGGACAGATTTCTGGAAACACCATATATTTT
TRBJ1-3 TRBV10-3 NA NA CASRGALGNTIYF TGTGCCTCACGGGGGGCGCTGGGAAACACCATATATTTT
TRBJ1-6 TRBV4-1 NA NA CASSQETQGWSPLHF TGCGCCAGCAGCCAGGAGACTCAGGGGTGGTCACCCCTCCACTTT
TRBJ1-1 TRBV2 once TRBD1 CASRTGTGTEAFF TGTGCCAGCAGAACCGGGACAGGGACTGAAGCTTTCTTT
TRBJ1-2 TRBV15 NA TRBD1 CATSDPEARTGQIYGYTF TGTGCCACCAGCGACCCTGAGGCCAGGACAGGGCAGATCTATGGCTACACCTTC
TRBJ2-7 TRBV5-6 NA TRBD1 CASSLYRDRGTYEQYF TGTGCCAGCAGCTTGTATCGGGACAGGGGGACGTACGAGCAGTACTTC
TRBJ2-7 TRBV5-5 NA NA CASSFPAGQAYEQYF TGTGCCAGCAGCTTTCCCGCGGGGCAGGCCTACGAGCAGTACTTC
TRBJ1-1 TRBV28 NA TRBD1 CASRGQGGGVGAFF TGTGCCAGCAGAGGACAGGGAGGGGGAGTGGGTGCTTTCTTT
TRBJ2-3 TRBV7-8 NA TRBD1 CASSKYRGDTDTQYF TGTGCCAGCAGCAAGTACAGGGGGGACACAGATACGCAGTATTTT
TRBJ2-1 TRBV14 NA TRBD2 CASAGGTSIYNEQFF TGTGCCAGCGCGGGGGGGACTAGCATCTACAATGAGCAGTTCTTC
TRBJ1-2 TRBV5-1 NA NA CASSLVGGVNYGYTF TGCGCCAGCAGCTTGGTGGGAGGGGTGAACTATGGCTACACCTTC
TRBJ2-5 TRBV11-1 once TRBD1 CASSSRDRVQETQYF TGTGCCAGCAGCTCCAGAGACAGGGTACAAGAGACCCAGTACTTC
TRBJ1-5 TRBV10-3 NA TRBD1 CAIPDSRKQGPYSNQPQHF TGTGCCATCCCCGACAGTCGGAAACAGGGGCCATATAGCAATCAGCCCCAGCATTTT
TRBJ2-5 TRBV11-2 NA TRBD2 CASSKLAGGPRQYF TGTGCCAGCAGCAAACTAGCGGGGGGCCCTCGCCAGTACTTC
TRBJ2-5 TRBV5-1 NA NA CASSLVGTGGQETQYF TGCGCCAGCAGCTTGGTCGGGACCGGGGGCCAAGAGACCCAGTACTTC
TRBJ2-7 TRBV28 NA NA CASRSQGSPYEQYF TGTGCCAGCAGGTCGCAGGGGTCGCCCTACGAGCAGTACTTC
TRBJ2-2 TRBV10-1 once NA CASSLQARPSNTGELFF TGCGCCAGCAGTCTTCAAGCCAGGCCCTCGAACACCGGGGAGCTGTTTTTT
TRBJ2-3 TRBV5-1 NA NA CASSPGDSTDTQYF TGCGCCAGCAGCCCGGGGGACAGCACAGATACGCAGTATTTT
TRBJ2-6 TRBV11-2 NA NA CASSLGYTGQVSGANVLTF TGTGCCAGCAGCTTAGGGTACACAGGCCAAGTCTCTGGGGCCAACGTCCTGACTTTC
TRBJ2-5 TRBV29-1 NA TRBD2 CSVDLGERGDQETQYF TGCAGCGTTGATCTAGGGGAGCGGGGGGACCAAGAGACCCAGTACTTC
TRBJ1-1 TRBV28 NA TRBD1 CASRSRDRGLLILLNTEAFF TGTGCCAGCAGGTCCCGGGACAGGGGCCTCCTCATCCTCCTCAACACTGAAGCTTTCTTT
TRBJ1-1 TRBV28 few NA CASSLSQVNTEAFF TGTGCCAGCAGCCTTAGTCAGGTGAACACTGAAGCTTTCTTT
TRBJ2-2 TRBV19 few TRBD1 CASSPTGASSGELFF TGTGCCAGTAGCCCGACAGGGGCGTCCTCCGGGGAGCTGTTTTTT
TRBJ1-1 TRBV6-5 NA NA CASNDQGQGWTEAFF TGTGCCAGCAACGACCAGGGCCAGGGCTGGACTGAAGCTTTCTTT
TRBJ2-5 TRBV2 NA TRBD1 CASSGQGARETQYF TGTGCCAGCAGCGGACAGGGGGCGCGGGAGACCCAGTACTTC
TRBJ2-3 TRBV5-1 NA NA CASSFGWAEDTQYF TGCGCCAGCAGCTTCGGATGGGCCGAAGATACGCAGTATTTT